A selection of T cell receptor beta chains follows, all from one sample in a study of blood T cell repertoires in COVID-19. TCRdb's copy holds only in-frame clones and misses some; the assay was immunoSEQ multiplex PCR. Among 200,000 to 300,000 clones listed, 86% were seen once. Sequencing input: peripheral blood. These receptors came from a man aged 25 to 40 with active or convalescent COVID-19. The CDR3 runs from the conserved cysteine through the conserved F or W. Each record gives: D gene, V gene, clone size, J gene, CDR3 protein, CDR3 DNA. A D gene is named only where the DNA matches it firmly. Rows may omit the clone size; those that give it use once, few, many or a size class.

d_call: TRBD1
v_call: TRBV7-2
clone_size: NA
j_call: TRBJ2-3
cdr3_aa: CASSPEYRGISTDTQYF
cdr3_nt: TGTGCCAGCAGCCCCGAATACAGGGGAATCAGCACAGATACGCAGTATTTT

d_call: NA
v_call: TRBV2
clone_size: NA
j_call: TRBJ1-6
cdr3_aa: CASSRAGGYNSPLHF
cdr3_nt: TGTGCCAGCAGTCGGGCCGGGGGGTATAATTCACCCCTCCACTTT

d_call: NA
v_call: TRBV9
clone_size: NA
j_call: TRBJ1-2
cdr3_aa: CASSVTHLLNYGYTF
cdr3_nt: TGTGCCAGCAGCGTAACACATTTATTAAACTATGGCTACACCTTC

d_call: TRBD2
v_call: TRBV27
clone_size: few
j_call: TRBJ2-3
cdr3_aa: CASSPRSGGDTQYF
cdr3_nt: TGTGCCAGCAGCCCACGTAGCGGGGGGGATACGCAGTATTTT

d_call: TRBD1
v_call: TRBV27
clone_size: NA
j_call: TRBJ2-1
cdr3_aa: CASRLKPQGVNEQFF
cdr3_nt: TGTGCCAGCAGACTCAAACCACAGGGGGTGAATGAGCAGTTCTTC

d_call: TRBD1
v_call: TRBV11-3
clone_size: NA
j_call: TRBJ2-1
cdr3_aa: CASSRDRRYNEQFF
cdr3_nt: TGTGCCAGCAGTCGGGACAGGAGATACAATGAGCAGTTCTTC

d_call: NA
v_call: TRBV10-2
clone_size: NA
j_call: TRBJ1-1
cdr3_aa: CASSERGDTEAFF
cdr3_nt: TGCGCCAGCAGTGAGAGGGGTGACACTGAAGCTTTCTTT

d_call: NA
v_call: TRBV5-1
clone_size: NA
j_call: TRBJ1-1
cdr3_aa: CASSLKGTASTEAFF
cdr3_nt: TGCGCCAGCAGCTTGAAAGGTACAGCATCCACTGAAGCTTTCTTT

d_call: TRBD1
v_call: TRBV6-5
clone_size: NA
j_call: TRBJ2-5
cdr3_aa: CASRPSTGEGETQYF
cdr3_nt: TGTGCCAGCAGACCATCGACAGGGGAAGGCGAGACCCAGTACTTC

d_call: NA
v_call: TRBV10-2
clone_size: NA
j_call: TRBJ2-2
cdr3_aa: CASRRGGAGELFF
cdr3_nt: TGCGCCAGCAGACGCGGAGGGGCCGGGGAGCTGTTTTTT

d_call: TRBD2
v_call: TRBV14
clone_size: NA
j_call: TRBJ2-5
cdr3_aa: CASSPWTWGGGQETQYF
cdr3_nt: TGTGCCAGCAGCCCATGGACGTGGGGCGGGGGGCAAGAGACCCAGTACTTC

d_call: NA
v_call: TRBV19
clone_size: NA
j_call: TRBJ1-1
cdr3_aa: CASSVTGLRNTEAFF
cdr3_nt: TGTGCCAGTAGTGTCACGGGACTGAGGAACACTGAAGCTTTCTTT

d_call: NA
v_call: TRBV19
clone_size: NA
j_call: TRBJ1-3
cdr3_aa: CASSPRDLSSGNTIYF
cdr3_nt: TGTGCCAGTAGTCCGCGGGACCTTAGCTCTGGAAACACCATATATTTT

d_call: TRBD2
v_call: TRBV27
clone_size: once
j_call: TRBJ2-2
cdr3_aa: CASSPISGGHRELFF
cdr3_nt: TGTGCCAGCAGTCCCATAAGCGGGGGCCACCGGGAGCTGTTTTTT

d_call: NA
v_call: TRBV7-9
clone_size: NA
j_call: TRBJ2-7
cdr3_aa: CASTGSSDWDEQYF
cdr3_nt: TGTGCCAGCACCGGCTCTAGCGATTGGGATGAGCAGTACTTC

d_call: NA
v_call: TRBV7-9
clone_size: NA
j_call: TRBJ2-5
cdr3_aa: CASSPGRGEETQYF
cdr3_nt: TGTGCCAGCAGCCCAGGACGGGGAGAAGAGACCCAGTACTTC

d_call: TRBD2
v_call: TRBV28
clone_size: NA
j_call: TRBJ2-3
cdr3_aa: CASSINSNGGGWDTQYF
cdr3_nt: TGTGCCAGCAGTATAAACTCGAACGGGGGGGGTTGGGATACGCAGTATTTT

d_call: NA
v_call: TRBV7-2
clone_size: NA
j_call: TRBJ2-7
cdr3_aa: CASSLGGSEQYF
cdr3_nt: TGTGCCAGCAGCCTGGGGGGATCCGAGCAGTACTTC

d_call: NA
v_call: TRBV6-2/TRBV6-3
clone_size: NA
j_call: TRBJ1-1
cdr3_aa: CASSLEGLTEAFF
cdr3_nt: TGTGCCAGCAGTTTGGAGGGGCTCACTGAAGCTTTCTTT

d_call: NA
v_call: TRBV29-1
clone_size: NA
j_call: TRBJ1-2
cdr3_aa: CSVDPGGRGYTF
cdr3_nt: TGCAGCGTTGACCCTGGAGGTCGTGGCTACACCTTC